The 30 T cell receptor beta chains presented below share a single source sample, sequenced in a study of PD-1 blockade in classical Hodgkin lymphoma. The time point was: cycle 4 day 1 (C4D1), after 6 weeks of nivolumab. Each of the patients experienced relapse following autologous stem cell transplantation, and their brentuximab vedotin exposure differed. The data were produced by immunoSEQ multiplex PCR, yet TCRdb's version contains in-frame clones alone and is incomplete. The sample carries some 9,700 clones, nearly 85% recorded once. Sequenced here: peripheral blood mononuclear cells (PBMCs), sampled before the fourth cycle of nivolumab. These receptors were collected from a human donor with classical Hodgkin lymphoma.

The rearrangement links TRBV29-1 to TRBJ2-3, with TRBD2 matching over 13 bases. The V gene end was trimmed by 4 bases and the J gene end by 6 bases; junction bases not matched to a gene: 7. This CDR3 is built from 15 residues. From germline, CDR1 is SQVTM and CDR2 ANQGSEA. CDR3 nucleotide sequence: TGCAGCGTTGGACGGGGGACTAGCGGGACGGATACGCAGTATTTT. It encodes CSVGRGTSGTDTQYF.

The rearrangement links TRBV6-5 to TRBJ2-2; D is unclear. The V end lost 1 base, the J end lost 1 base, and 4 bases lay between the germline ends. The CDR3 length is 14 residues. Germline V gives CDR1 MNHEY, CDR2 SVGAGI. The CDR3 protein is CASSYFQNTGELFF. The CDR3 nucleotides read TGTGCCAGCAGTTACTTCCAGAACACCGGGGAGCTGTTTTTT.

This sequence joins TRBV7-9 and TRBJ2-6, with TRBD1 as a possible D gene (5 bases). The germline V gene has CDR1 SEHNR and CDR2 FQNEAQ (reference sequence). V dropped 3 bases and J dropped 2 bases, with 11 bases sitting between them. This CDR3 is built from 16 residues. The CDR3 DNA reads TGTGCCAGCAGCTTTCCCGGCAGGGCTGGGGCCAACGTCCTGACTTTC. This gives the protein CASSFPGRAGANVLTF.

V and J are TRBV4-2 and TRBJ1-2, with D perhaps TRBD1 (5 bases). The V and J ends lost 3 bases and 0 bases respectively, with 17 bases between them. This CDR3 is built from 17 residues. CDR1 is LGHNA and CDR2 is YNFKEQ in the germline V gene. CDR3 sequence reads: CASSQGGRASSNYGYTF. The CDR3, as DNA: TGTGCCAGCAGCCAGGGGGGGAGGGCCAGCTCTAACTATGGCTACACCTTC.

The chain carries TRBV7-3 and TRBJ1-2; the D gene is possibly TRBD1 (6 bases). The ends were cut back, 5 bases at V and 3 bases at J, with 19 bases in the middle. Germline V gene sequence: CDR1 SGHTA, CDR2 FQGTGA. The length of the CDR3 is 16 residues. CDR3 nucleotides: TGTGCCAGCAGCCCTGGGGTTGCAGGGGTAGACTATGGCTACACCTTC. Protein product: CASSPGVAGVDYGYTF. Supplemented by reference TRBV7-3 and TRBJ1-2, the full variable domain reads GAGVSQTPSNKVTEKGKYVELRCDPISGHTALYWYRQSLGQGPEFLIYFQGTGAADDSGLPNDRFFAVRPEGSVSTLKIQRTERGDSAVYLCASSPGVAGVDYGYTFGSGTRLTVV.

About this clone: A read error is the likely source, as a far larger clone sits one nucleotide away. The CDR3 nucleotides read TGTGCCAGCAGCCAAGATCTCTCTGGCAGCCGGGCCGGCTACACCTTC. Its translation: CASSQDLSGSRAGYTF. The chain uses TRBV4-2 and TRBJ1-2; no firm D call. Germline lookup yields CDR1 LGHNA and CDR2 YNFKEQ. This CDR3 has 16 amino acids. Between the trimmed V and J ends, which lost 0 bases and 8 bases, there was a span of 19 bases.

This clone has just a few counts. The CDR3 sequence is CASWTGSSYEQYF. The CDR3 DNA follows: TGTGCCAGCTGGACAGGGAGCTCCTACGAGCAGTACTTC. The rearrangement links TRBV7-6 to TRBJ2-7, with 8 bases lining up with TRBD1. Germline lookup yields CDR1 SGHVS and CDR2 FNYEAQ. The CDR3 length is 13 residues. V shed 8 bases and J 0 bases; nucleotides not matched to a gene: 3.

Of note for this clone: This specimen includes other DNA sequences encoding the same CDR3. The chain has TRBV25-1 and TRBJ2-3; TRBD2 might be the D (6 bases). CDR1 and CDR2 (germline): MGHDK, SYGVNS. The CDR3 totals 15 residues. The V end lost 2 bases, the J end lost 3 bases, and 12 bases lay between the germline ends. CDR3 loop: CASSEGQGGTDTQYF. The CDR3 nucleotides read TGTGCCAGCAGTGAAGGGCAGGGAGGAACAGATACGCAGTATTTT.

The chain joins TRBV7-9 to TRBJ1-5; possible D gene TRBD1, 6 bases. CDR3 size: 15 residues. Trimming removed 3 bases at V and 7 bases at J, with 16 bases between. CDR1 and CDR2 from the germline V gene are SEHNR and FQNEAQ (reference sequence). CDR3 DNA: TGTGCCAGCAGCTTCATACAGGGAGGGGAACAGCCCCAGCATTTT. Its protein is CASSFIQGGEQPQHF.

This clone was recorded a few times. The gene calls are TRBV11-2 and TRBJ2-3, with D possibly called TRBD1 or TRBD2 (5 bases each). CDR1 is SGHAT and CDR2 is FQNNGV in the germline V gene. Deletions cut 5 bases from V and 9 bases from J, with 24 bases between. The CDR3 consists of 16 residues. CDR3 sequence: CASSPRGLRGPGTQYF. CDR3 nucleotide sequence: TGTGCCAGCAGCCCTCGCGGACTTAGGGGACCCGGGACGCAGTATTTT.

The genes are TRBV4-1 and TRBJ1-3; 8 nucleotides line up with TRBD1. In germline, CDR1 is MGHRA, CDR2 YSYEKL. The CDR3 runs to 16 residues. V dropped 3 bases and J dropped 3; count of bases not matched to a gene: 7. The DNA of the CDR3 is TGCGCCAGCAGCCACTTATTACAGGGGGTTGGAAACACCATATATTTT. This codes for CASSHLLQGVGNTIYF.

The genes are TRBV6-5 and TRBJ2-1; no firm D call. This CDR3 spans 13 amino acids. Germline assignment: CDR1 MNHEY and CDR2 SVGAGI. The V end was cut by 9 bases, the J end by 0 bases, with 9 bases between. The CDR3 DNA sequence: TGTGCCAGTCGCCGGAGCTCCTACAATGAGCAGTTCTTC. Translated: CASRRSSYNEQFF.

This clone was found a few times. The chain is built from TRBV9 and TRBJ2-5; D not certain. The CDR3 contains 13 residues. V was clipped by 1 base and J by 1 base, with 5 bases between them. CDR1 SGDLS and CDR2 YYNGEE come from the germline V gene. Written as DNA, the CDR3 is TGTGCCAGCAGCGTAACTGGCCAAGAGACCCAGTACTTC. It translates to CASSVTGQETQYF.

The rearrangement joins TRBV7-6 to TRBJ2-7; no clear D. Germline V gene data show CDR1 as SGHVS and CDR2 as FNYEAQ. CDR3 length: 13 residues. V was clipped by 2 bases and J by 4 bases, with 9 bases between them. Here the CDR3 reads CASSLNTGYEQYF. The DNA of the CDR3 is TGTGCCAGCAGCTTAAATACCGGGTACGAGCAGTACTTC.

The rearrangement joins TRBV5-4 to TRBJ2-5, with 10 positions matching TRBD2. The germline V gene has CDR1 SGHNT and CDR2 YYREEE (reference sequence). V gave up 4 bases and J gave up 5 bases; unmatched junction bases: 14. The CDR3 runs to 17 residues. Here the CDR3 reads CASSAGLALEVSETQYF. CDR3 DNA: TGTGCCAGCAGCGCGGGACTAGCGCTAGAAGTGTCGGAGACCCAGTACTTC.

The chain is built from TRBV21-1 and TRBJ2-1; the DNA was not used to check the table's D call, TRBD1. TRBV21-1 is classified as a pseudogene. The CDR3 runs 14 residues. DNA for the CDR3: TGTGCCAGCAGCCCAAGGGGCAGGGTTGTCGAGCAGTTCTTC. It encodes CASSPRGRVVEQFF.

The J gene is TRBJ1-2, the V gene TRBV28, with D tentatively TRBD1 (6 bases). The V end was cut by 3 bases, the J end by 5 bases, with 25 bases between. This CDR3 contains 18 residues. CDR1 MDHEN and CDR2 SYDVKM come from the germline V gene. CDR3 sequence: CASSFHRAGSYSSYGYTF. The CDR3 DNA reads as TGTGCCAGCAGTTTCCACAGGGCAGGGTCTTATTCCTCTTATGGCTACACCTTC.

The CDR3 protein is CASSSATEAFF. The CDR3, as DNA: TGTGCCAGCAGTTCTGCCACTGAAGCTTTCTTT. The chain recombines TRBV27 with TRBJ1-1; D is unresolved. The germline gives CDR1 MNHEY, CDR2 SMNVEV (reference sequence). This CDR3 has 11 residues. Trimming left V 4 bases short and J 4 bases short, with 4 bases between.

The chain is built from TRBV30 and TRBJ1-1; the D is unclear. Germline V lookup: CDR1 GTSNPN, CDR2 SVGIG (reference sequence). Trimming removed 0 bases from V and 2 bases from J, with 7 bases in between. The CDR3 consists of 13 residues. The CDR3 DNA follows: TGTGCCTGGAGTGTAATGGGTAACACTGAAGCTTTCTTT. Translation gives CAWSVMGNTEAFF.

This clone is medium-sized. This rearrangement joins TRBV4-1 to TRBJ1-4; no clear D. CDR1 is MGHRA, CDR2 YSYEKL, per germline. The CDR3 contains 16 residues. With 1 base removed from V and 0 bases from J, the gap between germline ends came to 9 bases. The CDR3 spells CASSQVVTATNEKLFF. As DNA, the CDR3 is TGCGCCAGCAGCCAAGTGGTGACTGCAACTAATGAAAAACTGTTTTTT.

In the case of this clone: One end of the junction is discordant with germline, which a read error may explain. V usage is TRBV11-2 and J usage is TRBJ1-2; unclear D gene. This CDR3 is 16 amino acids long. Germline lookup yields CDR1 SGHAT and CDR2 FQNNGV. The CDR3 DNA reads TGCGCCAGCAGCCAAGATCTCTCTGGCAGCCGGGCCGGCTACACCTTC. This sequence encodes CASSQDLSGSRAGYTF.

This clone was observed a few times. The chain uses TRBV5-1 and TRBJ2-1, with a tentative D call TRBD1 (6 bases). V gave up 4 bases and J gave up 0 bases, with 14 bases separating them. Looked up from germline, CDR1 is SGHRS and CDR2 is YFSETQ. There are 16 residues in the CDR3. CDR3 bases: TGCGCCAGCAGCAGGAGCAGGGGAAGCTCCTACAATGAGCAGTTCTTC. Encoded protein: CASSRSRGSSYNEQFF.

This chain joins TRBV2 and TRBJ2-3, with unresolved D. CDR1 and CDR2 (germline): SNHLY, FYNNEI. The CDR3 runs 12 residues. The V and J ends lost 4 bases and 4 bases respectively, with 6 bases between them. CDR3 in DNA: TGTGCCAGCAGTGGCCTTTCAGATACGCAGTATTTT. This encodes CASSGLSDTQYF.

Judged by abundance, this clone is large. V is TRBV27 and J is TRBJ1-2; D is possibly TRBD1 (6 bases). The CDR3 length is 12 residues. Deletions cut 8 bases from V and 4 bases from J, with 11 bases between. The germline gives CDR1 MNHEY, CDR2 SMNVEV (reference sequence). In nucleotides, the CDR3 is TGTGCCAGCGGGGGCCTTACCTATGGCTACACCTTC. Translating it yields CASGGLTYGYTF.

The J gene is TRBJ2-2, the V gene TRBV11-3; a possible D gene is TRBD2 (7 bases). With 6 bases removed from V and 6 bases from J, the gap between germline ends came to 17 bases. Germline V gives CDR1 SGHNT, CDR2 YENEEA. The CDR3 length is 15 residues. This CDR3 is CASSPRGGLAGELFF. Here the CDR3 DNA reads TGTGCCAGCAGTCCAAGGGGGGGTTTGGCCGGGGAGCTGTTTTTT. Looking up the rest from reference TRBV11-3 and TRBJ2-2 gives the full variable domain: EAGVVQSPRYKIIEKKQPVAFWCNPISGHNTLYWYLQNLGQGPELLIRYENEEAVDDSQLPKDRFSAERLKGVDSTLKIQPAELGDSAVYLCASSPRGGLAGELFFGEGSRLTVL.

This sequence joins TRBV27 and TRBJ2-3; TRBD2 might be the D (6 bases). The CDR3 is made up of 13 amino acids. From germline, CDR1 is MNHEY and CDR2 SMNVEV (reference sequence). The ends were cut back, 5 bases at V and 10 bases at J, with 16 bases in the middle. CDR3 DNA: TGTGCCAGCAGTAGCTCCTTAGGAGGGGCGCAGTATTTT. This gives the protein CASSSSLGGAQYF.

V usage is TRBV27 and J usage is TRBJ2-1, with D tentatively TRBD1 (6 bases). The CDR3 extends over 13 amino acids. The germline V gene encodes CDR1 MNHEY and CDR2 SMNVEV (reference sequence). V lost 2 bases to trimming and J lost 9 bases, with 11 bases between them. CDR3 nucleotides: TGTGCCAGCAGTTTAGGGTTGGGGGCTGAGCAGTTCTTC. Translated: CASSLGLGAEQFF.

This clone was recorded a few times. This chain joins TRBV28 and TRBJ1-1, with D possibly TRBD1 on 6 matching bases. Germline-derived CDR1 and CDR2 are MDHEN and SYDVKM. The CDR3 sequence is 14 residues long. The V end lost 7 bases, the J end lost 3 bases, and 15 bases lay between the germline ends. This CDR3 is CASNIQGWYTEAFF. The DNA for the CDR3 is TGTGCCAGCAATATACAGGGCTGGTACACTGAAGCTTTCTTT.

The chain combines TRBV5-1 with TRBJ2-3; D not certain. Trimming shortened V by 0 bases and J by 2 bases, and 10 bases separated the two germline ends. In germline, CDR1 is SGHRS, CDR2 YFSETQ. The CDR3 sequence is 15 residues long. CDR3 nucleotides: TGCGCCAGCAGCTTGGGAGCGAGAGACACAGATACGCAGTATTTT. It translates to CASSLGARDTDTQYF.

The chain couples TRBV7-2 to TRBJ2-5; D may be TRBD1 or TRBD2 (5 bases each). The CDR3 has 11 residues. Trimming left V 9 bases short and J 12 bases short, with 17 bases between. CDR1 is SGHTA, CDR2 FQGNSA, per germline. The CDR3 nucleotides are TGTGCCAGTACAAACCGGGACGACAAGTACTTC. It translates to CASTNRDDKYF.